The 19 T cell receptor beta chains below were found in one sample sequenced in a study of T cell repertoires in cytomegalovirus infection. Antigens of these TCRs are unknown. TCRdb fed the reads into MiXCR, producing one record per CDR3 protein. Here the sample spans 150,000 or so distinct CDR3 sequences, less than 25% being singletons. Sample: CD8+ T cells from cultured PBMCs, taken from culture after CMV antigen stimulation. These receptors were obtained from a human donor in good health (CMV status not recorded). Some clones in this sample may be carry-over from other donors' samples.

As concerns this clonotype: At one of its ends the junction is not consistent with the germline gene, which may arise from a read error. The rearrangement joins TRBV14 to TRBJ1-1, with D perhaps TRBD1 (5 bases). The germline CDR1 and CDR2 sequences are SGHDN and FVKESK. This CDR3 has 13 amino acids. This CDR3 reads CASRSWGNTKAFF. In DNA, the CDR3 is TGTGCCAGCAGATCATGGGGGAACACTAAAGCTTTCTTT.

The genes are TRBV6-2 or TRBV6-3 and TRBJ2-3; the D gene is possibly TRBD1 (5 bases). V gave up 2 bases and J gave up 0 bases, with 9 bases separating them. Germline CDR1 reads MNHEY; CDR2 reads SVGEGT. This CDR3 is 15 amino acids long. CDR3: CASSYGKGSTDTQYF. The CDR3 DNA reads TGTGCCAGCAGTTACGGGAAGGGGAGCACAGATACGCAGTATTTT.

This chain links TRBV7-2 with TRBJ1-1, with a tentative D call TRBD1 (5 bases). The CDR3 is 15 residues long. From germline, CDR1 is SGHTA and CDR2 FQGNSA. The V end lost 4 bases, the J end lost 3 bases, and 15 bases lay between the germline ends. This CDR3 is CASSSLGPRHTEAFF. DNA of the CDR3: TGTGCCAGCAGCTCCCTGGGACCTCGCCACACTGAAGCTTTCTTT.

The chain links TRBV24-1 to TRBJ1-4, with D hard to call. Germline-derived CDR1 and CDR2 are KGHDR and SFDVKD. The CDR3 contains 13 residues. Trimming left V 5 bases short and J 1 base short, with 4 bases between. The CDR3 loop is CATSGGTNEKLFF. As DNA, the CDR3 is TGTGCCACCAGTGGGGGAACTAATGAAAAACTGTTTTTT.

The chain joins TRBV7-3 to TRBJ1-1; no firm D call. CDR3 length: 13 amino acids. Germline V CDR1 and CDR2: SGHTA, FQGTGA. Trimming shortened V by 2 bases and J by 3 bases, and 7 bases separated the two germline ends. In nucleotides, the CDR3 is TGTGCCAGCAGCTTAGAAGAGTACACTGAAGCTTTCTTT. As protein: CASSLEEYTEAFF. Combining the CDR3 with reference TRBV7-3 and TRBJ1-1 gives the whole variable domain GAGVSQTPSNKVTEKGKYVELRCDPISGHTALYWYRQSLGQGPEFLIYFQGTGAADDSGLPNDRFFAVRPEGSVSTLKIQRTERGDSAVYLCASSLEEYTEAFFGQGTRLTVV.

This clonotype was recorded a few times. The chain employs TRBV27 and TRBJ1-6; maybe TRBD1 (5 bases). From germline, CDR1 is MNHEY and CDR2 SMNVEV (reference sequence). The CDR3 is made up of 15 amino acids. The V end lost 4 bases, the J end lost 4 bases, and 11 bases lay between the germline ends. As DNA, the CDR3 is TGTGCCAGCAGTTCAGGGAGCCCGTATAATTCACCCCTCCACTTT. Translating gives CASSSGSPYNSPLHF.

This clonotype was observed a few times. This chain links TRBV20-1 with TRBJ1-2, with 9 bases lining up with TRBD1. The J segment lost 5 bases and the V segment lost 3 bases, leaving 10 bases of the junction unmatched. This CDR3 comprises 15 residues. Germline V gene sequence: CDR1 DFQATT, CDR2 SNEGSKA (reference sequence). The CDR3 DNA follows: TGCAGTGCTAGGGGACAGGGCTCTAGAAAATATGGCTACACCTTC. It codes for CSARGQGSRKYGYTF.

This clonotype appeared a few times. This chain's CDR3 is CASSDGGGEQYF. CDR3 in DNA: TGTGCCAGCAGCGACGGGGGGGGCGAGCAGTACTTC. The rearrangement uses TRBV12-3 or TRBV12-4 and TRBJ2-7; TRBD2 aligns across 8 bases. J was trimmed by 6 bases and V by 6 bases; bases with no gene match: 4. The CDR3 is made up of 12 amino acids.

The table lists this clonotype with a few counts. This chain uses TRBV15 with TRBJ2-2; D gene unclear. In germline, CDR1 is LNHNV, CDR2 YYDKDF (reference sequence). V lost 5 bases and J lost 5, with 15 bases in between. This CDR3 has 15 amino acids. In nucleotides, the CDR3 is TGTGCCACCAGCCCTTGGACCGACGGAACCGGGGAGCTGTTTTTT. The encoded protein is CATSPWTDGTGELFF.

CDR3 protein: CASSPGLEIGELFF. Here the CDR3 DNA reads TGTGCCAGTAGTCCGGGACTTGAAATCGGGGAGCTGTTTTTT. This chain connects TRBV19 to TRBJ2-2, with TRBD2 as a possible D gene (6 bases). The V end lost 5 bases, the J end lost 7 bases, and 14 bases lay between the germline ends. This CDR3 spans 14 amino acids. Looked up from germline, CDR1 is LNHDA and CDR2 is SQIVND (reference sequence).

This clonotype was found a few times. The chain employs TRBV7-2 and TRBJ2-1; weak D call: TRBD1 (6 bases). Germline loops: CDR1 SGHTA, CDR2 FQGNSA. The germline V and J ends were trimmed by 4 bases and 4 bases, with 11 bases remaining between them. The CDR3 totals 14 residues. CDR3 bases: TGTGCCAGCAGCTGGGACACAGGGTACAATGAGCAGTTCTTC. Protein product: CASSWDTGYNEQFF.

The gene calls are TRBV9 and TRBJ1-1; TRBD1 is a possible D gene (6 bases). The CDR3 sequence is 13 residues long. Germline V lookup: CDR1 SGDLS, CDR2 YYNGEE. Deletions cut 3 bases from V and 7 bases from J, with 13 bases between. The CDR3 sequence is CASSAQGLSEAFF. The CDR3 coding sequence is TGTGCCAGCAGCGCACAGGGTTTGAGTGAAGCTTTCTTT.

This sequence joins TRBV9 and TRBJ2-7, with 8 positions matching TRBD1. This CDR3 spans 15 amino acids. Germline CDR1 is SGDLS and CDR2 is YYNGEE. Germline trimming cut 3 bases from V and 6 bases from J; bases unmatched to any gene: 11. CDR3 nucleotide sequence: TGTGCCAGCAGCGGCGGACAGGGATCTTTCGCCGAGCAGTACTTC. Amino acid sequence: CASSGGQGSFAEQYF.

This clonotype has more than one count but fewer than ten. CDR3 nucleotide sequence: TGTGCCAGCAGTTACCCGGGCGGGACTGAAGCTTTCTTT. It is translated as CASSYPGGTEAFF. This chain connects TRBV6-5 to TRBJ1-1; no clear D. The CDR3 runs to 13 residues. The V gene lost 2 bases and the J gene lost 5 bases, with 9 bases spanning the gap. The germline V gene has CDR1 MNHEY and CDR2 SVGAGI.

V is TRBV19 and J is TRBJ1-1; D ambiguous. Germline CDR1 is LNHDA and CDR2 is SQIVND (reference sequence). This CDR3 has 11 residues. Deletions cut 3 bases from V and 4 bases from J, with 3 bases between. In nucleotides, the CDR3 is TGTGCCAGTAGTATGGGCACTGAAGCTTTCTTT. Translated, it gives CASSMGTEAFF.

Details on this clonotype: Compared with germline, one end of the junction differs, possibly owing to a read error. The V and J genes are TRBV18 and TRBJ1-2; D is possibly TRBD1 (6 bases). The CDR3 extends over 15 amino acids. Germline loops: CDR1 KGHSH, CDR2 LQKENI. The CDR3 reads CASSPPEQGHYGYSF. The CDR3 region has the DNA TGTGCCAGCTCACCACCTGAACAGGGTCACTATGGCTACAGCTTC.

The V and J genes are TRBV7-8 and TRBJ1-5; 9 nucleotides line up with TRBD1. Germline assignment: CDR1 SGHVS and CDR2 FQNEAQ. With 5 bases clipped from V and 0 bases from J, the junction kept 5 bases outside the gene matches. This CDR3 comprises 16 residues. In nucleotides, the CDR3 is TGTGCCAGCAGCCTACAGGGGGCAAATAGCAATCAGCCCCAGCATTTT. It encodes CASSLQGANSNQPQHF. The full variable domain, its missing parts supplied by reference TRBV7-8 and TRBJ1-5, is GAGVSQSPRYKVAKRGQDVALRCDPISGHVSLFWYQQALGQGPEFLTYFQNEAQLDKSGLPSDRFFAERPEGSVSTLKIQRTQQEDSAVYLCASSLQGANSNQPQHFGDGTRLSIL.

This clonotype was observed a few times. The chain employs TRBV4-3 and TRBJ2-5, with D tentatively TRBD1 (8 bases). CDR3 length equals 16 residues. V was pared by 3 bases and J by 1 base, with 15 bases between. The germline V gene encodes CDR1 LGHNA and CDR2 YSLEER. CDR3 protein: CASSHTGGGAQETQYF. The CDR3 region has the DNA TGCGCCAGCAGCCACACAGGGGGGGGGGCCCAAGAGACCCAGTACTTC.

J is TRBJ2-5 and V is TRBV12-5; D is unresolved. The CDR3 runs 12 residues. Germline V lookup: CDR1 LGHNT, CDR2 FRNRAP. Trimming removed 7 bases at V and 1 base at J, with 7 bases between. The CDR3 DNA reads TGTGCTAGTGTGGGTTTCCAAGAGACCCAGTACTTC. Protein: CASVGFQETQYF.